Below, 27 T cell receptor beta chains from the same sample are listed, as sequenced in a study of radiation and T cells in renal cell carcinoma (dated by TCRdb to 2018 to 2021). Libraries were built with the immunoSEQ multiplex PCR assay. TCRdb took this table from immuneACCESS and kept in-frame rearrangements with V and J called. Such tables lack part of the clones; where checked against another copy, unresolved V genes explain under half of the gap, and the rest is unexplained. Recorded for this sample are 130,000 to 150,000 clones; 88% of them occurred a single time. The ten top clones hold approximately 4% of the sample. The time point label corresponds to: baseline pretreatment blood. The treatment or condition label corresponds to: 15 Gy SBRT to primary tumor, nephrectomy 4 weeks later. The source was blood, collected from a patient whose treatment included radiotherapy and nephrectomy. These TCRs come from a woman between 65 and 79 years old with renal cell carcinoma.

CDR3 protein: CASGIYEQYF. DNA for the CDR3: TGTGCCAGCGGAATCTACGAGCAGTACTTC. The gene calls are TRBV28 and TRBJ2-7; D remains unclear. In germline, CDR1 is MDHEN, CDR2 SYDVKM. The V and J ends lost 8 bases and 3 bases respectively, with 5 bases between them. CDR3 size: 10 residues.

This chain connects TRBV7-2 to TRBJ2-3; 8 bases line up with TRBD2. The CDR3 consists of 15 residues. CDR1 is SGHTA and CDR2 is FQGNSA in the germline V gene. The trim removed 1 base at V and 5 bases at J, leaving 5 bases unmatched. The CDR3 region has the DNA TGTGCCAGCAGCTTAGGAGCGGGGGTTGGAGATACGCAGTATTTT. This gives the protein CASSLGAGVGDTQYF.

The chain carries TRBV5-1 and TRBJ1-3, with a tentative D call TRBD1 (6 bases). This CDR3 has 14 residues. V gave up 4 bases and J gave up 1 base, with 9 bases separating them. Germline V gene sequence: CDR1 SGHRS, CDR2 YFSETQ. CDR3 sequence reads: CASSGGTSGNTIYF. DNA for the CDR3: TGCGCCAGCAGCGGCGGGACATCTGGAAACACCATATATTTT.

This chain connects TRBV7-3 to TRBJ2-5, with 8 bases matching TRBD1. CDR3 length: 19 residues. J lost 2 bases, V lost 1 base, and 15 bases had no gene match. Germline V gene sequence: CDR1 SGHTA, CDR2 FQGTGA. The CDR3 reads CASSLIGGTGSSGQETQYF. The DNA of the CDR3 is TGTGCCAGCAGCTTAATCGGCGGGACAGGTAGCTCTGGACAAGAGACCCAGTACTTC.

The chain uses TRBV7-3 and TRBJ2-5, with 9 nucleotides matching TRBD2. The CDR3 is 15 amino acids. Per germline, CDR1 SGHTA and CDR2 FQGTGA. Germline trimming cut 2 bases from V and 1 base from J; bases unmatched to any gene: 2. CDR3 DNA: TGTGCCAGCAGCTTAGGCGGGGGGGCCCAAGAGACCCAGTACTTC. Translated, it gives CASSLGGGAQETQYF.

The V gene is TRBV27, the J gene TRBJ2-3; 9 bases line up with TRBD1. The germline gives CDR1 MNHEY, CDR2 SMNVEV (reference sequence). With V trimmed by 6 bases and J by 0 bases, 4 bases remained unmatched. The CDR3 consists of 15 residues. This CDR3 reads CASRTGTGSTDTQYF. The CDR3 DNA follows: TGTGCCAGCAGGACAGGGACAGGGAGCACAGATACGCAGTATTTT.

CDR3 DNA sequence: TGTGCCAGCAGCTTAGCACTAGCCAAAAACATTCAGTACTTC. Translation: CASSLALAKNIQYF. The chain is built from TRBV7-9 and TRBJ2-4; the D is unclear. Trimming left V 0 bases short and J 0 bases short, with 3 bases between. This CDR3 contains 14 residues. Looked up from germline, CDR1 is SEHNR and CDR2 is FQNEAQ (reference sequence).

This sequence joins TRBV7-8 and TRBJ1-6, with TRBD1 matching 8 bases. CDR1 SGHVS and CDR2 FQNEAQ come from the germline V gene. The CDR3 is 17 residues long. Trimming at V came to 5 bases and at J to 8 bases, leaving 14 bases not matched to a gene. The CDR3 is CASSPRDRKFYHSPLHF. The CDR3 DNA follows: TGTGCCAGCAGCCCCCGGGACAGGAAATTCTACCATTCACCCCTCCACTTT.

J is TRBJ1-4 and V is TRBV11-3; possible D gene TRBD1, 5 bases. V lost 1 base and J 8 bases, leaving 17 bases between the germline ends. The CDR3 runs 16 residues. Germline V CDR1 and CDR2: SGHNT, YENEEA. The CDR3 protein is CASSLVMSGGSEKLFF. Here the CDR3 DNA reads TGTGCCAGCAGCTTAGTAATGTCGGGGGGAAGCGAAAAACTGTTTTTT.

The chain carries TRBV5-4 and TRBJ2-3, with TRBD1 matching over 8 bases. CDR3 size: 16 residues. The ends lost 3 bases at V and 1 base at J; junction bases unmatched: 7. Per the germline V gene, CDR1 is SGHNT and CDR2 is YYREEE (reference sequence). The CDR3 coding sequence is TGTGCCAGCAGCTCGGCCCAGGGGGCACGCACAGATACGCAGTATTTT. Translating it yields CASSSAQGARTDTQYF.

This rearrangement joins TRBV15 to TRBJ1-2; a possible D gene is TRBD1 (6 bases). The V and J ends lost 0 bases and 7 bases respectively, with 9 bases between them. This CDR3 has 13 residues. Per germline, CDR1 LNHNV and CDR2 YYDKDF (reference sequence). CDR3 DNA sequence: TGTGCCACCAGCAGAGAAGGGGGGCGTGGCTACACCTTC. It translates to CATSREGGRGYTF.

CDR3 nucleotide sequence: TGTGCCAGCAGCGTAGGGGGGATGGCCAGTGAGCAGTTCTTC. Its translation is CASSVGGMASEQFF. V gene TRBV9 combines with J gene TRBJ2-1; tentatively, D is TRBD1 or TRBD2 (5 bases each). Trimming stripped 0 bases from V and 9 bases from J, with 13 bases between. Germline CDR1 SGDLS, CDR2 YYNGEE. The CDR3 sequence is 14 residues long. The entire variable domain, with the rest obtained from reference TRBV9 and TRBJ2-1, is as follows: DSGVTQTPKHLITATGQRVTLRCSPRSGDLSVYWYQQSLDQGLQFLIQYYNGEERAKGNILERFSAQQFPDLHSELNLSSLELGDSALYFCASSVGGMASEQFFGPGTRLTVL.

J is TRBJ1-5 and V is TRBV28, with D possibly TRBD1 on 6 matching bases. V shed 11 bases and J shed 3 bases, with 17 bases lying between them. The CDR3 is 14 amino acids. The germline gives CDR1 MDHEN, CDR2 SYDVKM. The CDR3 coding sequence is TGTGCCGCCCAACAGGGTGGGGACAATCAGCCCCAGCATTTT. This gives the protein CAAQQGGDNQPQHF.

The CDR3 DNA sequence: TGTGCCAGCAGCTTAGAGCCAGCTTTTGGCTACACCTTC. This sequence encodes CASSLEPAFGYTF. The chain employs TRBV7-8 and TRBJ1-2; no definite D call. Trimming took off 1 base at V and 7 bases at J, with 10 bases between the two ends. This CDR3 is 13 amino acids long. The germline CDR1 and CDR2 sequences are SGHVS and FQNEAQ. Drawing the rest from reference TRBV7-8 and TRBJ1-2, the complete variable domain is GAGVSQSPRYKVAKRGQDVALRCDPISGHVSLFWYQQALGQGPEFLTYFQNEAQLDKSGLPSDRFFAERPEGSVSTLKIQRTQQEDSAVYLCASSLEPAFGYTFGSGTRLTVV.

The rearrangement joins TRBV5-4 to TRBJ2-2; no clear D. Trimming removed 0 bases at V and 1 base at J, with 10 bases between. Germline V gene data show CDR1 as SGHNT and CDR2 as YYREEE (reference sequence). This CDR3 is built from 16 residues. The DNA for the CDR3 is TGTGCCAGCAGCTTGGGGCTGCAGAAGAACACCGGGGAGCTGTTTTTT. This encodes CASSLGLQKNTGELFF.

This clone turned up a few times. V gene TRBV27 combines with J gene TRBJ1-6; D unclear. The CDR3 extends over 14 amino acids. Looked up from germline, CDR1 is MNHEY and CDR2 is SMNVEV (reference sequence). Trimming removed 5 bases at V and 7 bases at J, with 12 bases between. CDR3 DNA sequence: TGTGCCAGCAGTCCACGGACTGGGAATTCACCCCTCCACTTT. Encoded protein: CASSPRTGNSPLHF.

This clone was found once. The V gene is TRBV5-1, the J gene TRBJ2-5; 9 bases are a match to TRBD2. The CDR3 consists of 16 residues. Looked up from germline, CDR1 is SGHRS and CDR2 is YFSETQ. The J segment lost 4 bases and the V segment lost 0 bases, leaving 7 bases of the junction unmatched. CDR3 DNA: TGCGCCAGCAGCTTGGTCGGTAGCGGGGGAGTAGAGACCCAGTACTTC. This translates into CASSLVGSGGVETQYF.

This clone is a singleton in its sample. V is TRBV30 and J is TRBJ2-2; D is ambiguous. V was trimmed by 3 bases and J by 0 bases, leaving 8 bases between them. The CDR3 has 14 residues. Germline V gene data show CDR1 as GTSNPN and CDR2 as SVGIG (reference sequence). As DNA, the CDR3 is TGTGCCTGGAGGACATCTTCGAACACCGGGGAGCTGTTTTTT. Translating it yields CAWRTSSNTGELFF.

The J gene is TRBJ1-6, the V gene TRBV7-2; the match to TRBD1 covers 10 bases. After removal of 5 bases from V and 2 bases from J, the junction contained 3 bases not matched to a gene. Germline CDR1 and CDR2: SGHTA and FQGNSA. CDR3 length: 16 amino acids. Here the CDR3 DNA reads TGTGCCAGCAGCGGACAGGGGGAACCCTATAATTCACCCCTCCACTTT. This translates into CASSGQGEPYNSPLHF.

This chain joins TRBV5-8 and TRBJ1-6; TRBD1 matches 7 bases. CDR1 and CDR2 from the germline V gene are SGHTS and YDEGEE. CDR3 length: 17 residues. V dropped 4 bases and J dropped 10; count of bases not matched to a gene: 17. CDR3 sequence: CASSPGVRGQAQSPLHF. The CDR3 nucleotides are TGTGCCAGCAGCCCAGGTGTGAGGGGGCAGGCTCAATCACCCCTCCACTTT.

This chain links TRBV28 with TRBJ2-1, with 7 bases lining up with TRBD2. CDR3 size: 16 residues. The junction had 8 bases not matched to a gene; V was cut back by 1 base and J by 5 bases. CDR1 and CDR2 from the germline V gene are MDHEN and SYDVKM. This CDR3 is CASSLSRLAVNNEQFF. In DNA form, the CDR3 reads TGTGCCAGCAGTTTATCCCGTCTAGCGGTGAACAATGAGCAGTTCTTC.

The CDR3 spells CASTLSRGFSYEQYF. Here the CDR3 DNA reads TGTGCCAGCACCCTAAGCAGGGGGTTCTCCTACGAGCAGTACTTC. The chain has TRBV7-3 and TRBJ2-7; 7 bases align to TRBD1. Germline V lookup: CDR1 SGHTA, CDR2 FQGTGA. The J segment lost 0 bases and the V segment lost 7 bases, leaving 9 bases of the junction unmatched. The CDR3 spans 15 residues. Variable domain in full (rest from reference TRBV7-3 and TRBJ2-7): GAGVSQTPSNKVTEKGKYVELRCDPISGHTALYWYRQSLGQGPEFLIYFQGTGAADDSGLPNDRFFAVRPEGSVSTLKIQRTERGDSAVYLCASTLSRGFSYEQYFGPGTRLTVT.

This clone was found once. This CDR3 is CASSVGGGYGYTF. The CDR3 region has the DNA TGTGCCAGCAGTGTCGGGGGCGGCTATGGCTACACCTTC. This chain connects TRBV2 to TRBJ1-2; weak D call: TRBD1 (6 bases). V shed 4 bases and J shed 4 bases, with 10 bases lying between them. The germline gives CDR1 SNHLY, CDR2 FYNNEI. This CDR3 is built from 13 residues.

The V gene is TRBV5-6, the J gene TRBJ2-5; TRBD1 agrees at 9 bases. Germline V gene data show CDR1 as SGHDT and CDR2 as YYEEEE. Trimming took 4 bases from V and 6 from J; bases not matched to a gene: 13. The length of the CDR3 is 16 residues. This CDR3 reads CASSQRGTGSVKTQYF. In DNA, the CDR3 is TGTGCCAGCAGCCAACGAGGGACAGGGTCAGTGAAGACCCAGTACTTC. The whole variable domain, remainder taken from reference TRBV5-6 and TRBJ2-5, is DAGVTQSPTHLIKTRGQQVTLRCSPKSGHDTVSWYQQALGQGPQFIFQYYEEEERQRGNFPDRFSGHQFPNYSSELNVNALLLGDSALYLCASSQRGTGSVKTQYFGPGTRLLVL.

The rearrangement uses TRBV18 and TRBJ2-3; the D gene is possibly TRBD2 (5 bases). Trimming stripped 3 bases from V and 2 bases from J, with 6 bases between. The CDR3 has 13 amino acids. From germline, CDR1 is KGHSH and CDR2 LQKENI. The DNA of the CDR3 is TGTGCCAGCTCACCGAGGGCCACAGATACGCAGTATTTT. It is translated as CASSPRATDTQYF.

This clone was seen just once. This chain joins TRBV4-2 and TRBJ1-5, with unresolved D. CDR1 is LGHNA, CDR2 YNFKEQ, per germline. The CDR3 contains 13 residues. V shed 0 bases and J shed 6 bases, with 6 bases lying between them. CDR3 protein: CASSQERVQPQHF. The CDR3 DNA is TGTGCCAGCAGCCAAGAGAGGGTTCAGCCCCAGCATTTT.

The chain recombines TRBV5-5 with TRBJ2-3; TRBD1 matches at 8 bases. Germline values: CDR1 SGHKS, CDR2 YYEKEE (reference sequence). The CDR3 is 15 residues long. With 4 bases clipped from V and 2 bases from J, the junction kept 6 bases outside the gene matches. CDR3 region: CASSVRDRFTDTQYF. CDR3 coding DNA: TGTGCCAGCAGCGTCCGGGACAGGTTCACAGATACGCAGTATTTT. Combining the CDR3 with reference TRBV5-5 and TRBJ2-3 gives the whole variable domain DAGVTQSPTHLIKTRGQQVTLRCSPISGHKSVSWYQQVLGQGPQFIFQYYEKEERGRGNFPDRFSARQFPNYSSELNVNALLLGDSALYLCASSVRDRFTDTQYFGPGTRLTVL.